This T cell receptor (beta chain) was captured by sequencing in a study of blood T cell repertoires in COVID-19. In the study overall: The United States, Italy and Spain provided the acute and convalescent COVID-19 samples. T cells, B-cell-depleted T cells, or PBMCs supplied cDNA or gDNA.

Per the original data handling: By means of reference gene primer amplification, nucleated cell counts were estimated. Profiled with immunoSEQ multiplex PCR; TCRdb holds only in-frame clones, not every one. V, J and clone size are those of that table, while D and trimming were read from the DNA. The table lists about 210,000 clones, about 83% of them singletons. This CDR3 spans 15 amino acids. Germline CDR1 SGHDN, CDR2 FVKESK. V lost 2 bases, J lost 1 base, and 3 bases stayed unmatched. The sequenced material came from peripheral blood. This sequence was found in a woman aged 50 to 60 with active or convalescent COVID-19. V gene TRBV14 combines with J gene TRBJ2-3; TRBD1 matches 7 bases. For the CDR3, the DNA is TGTGCCAGCAGCCAAAGACAGGGCCGCACAGATACGCAGTATTTT. Its translation is CASSQRQGRTDTQYF.